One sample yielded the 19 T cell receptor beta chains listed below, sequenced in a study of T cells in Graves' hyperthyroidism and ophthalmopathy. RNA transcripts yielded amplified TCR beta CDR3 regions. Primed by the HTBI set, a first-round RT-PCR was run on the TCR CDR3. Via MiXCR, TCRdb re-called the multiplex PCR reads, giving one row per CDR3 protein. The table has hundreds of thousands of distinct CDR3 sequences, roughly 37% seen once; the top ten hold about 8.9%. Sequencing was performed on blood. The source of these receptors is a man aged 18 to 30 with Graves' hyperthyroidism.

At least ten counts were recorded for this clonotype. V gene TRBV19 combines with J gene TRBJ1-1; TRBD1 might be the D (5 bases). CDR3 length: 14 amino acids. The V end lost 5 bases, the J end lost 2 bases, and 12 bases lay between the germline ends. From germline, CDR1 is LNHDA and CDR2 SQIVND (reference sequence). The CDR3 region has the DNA TGTGCCAGTAGTCAACCAGGGCGCAACACTGAAGCTTTCTTT. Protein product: CASSQPGRNTEAFF.

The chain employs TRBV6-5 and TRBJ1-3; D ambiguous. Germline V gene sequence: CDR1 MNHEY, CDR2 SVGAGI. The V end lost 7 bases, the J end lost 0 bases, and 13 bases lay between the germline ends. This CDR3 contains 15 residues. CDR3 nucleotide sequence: TGTGCCAGCACCCCCGGCCCGGACTCTGGAAACACCATATATTTT. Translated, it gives CASTPGPDSGNTIYF.

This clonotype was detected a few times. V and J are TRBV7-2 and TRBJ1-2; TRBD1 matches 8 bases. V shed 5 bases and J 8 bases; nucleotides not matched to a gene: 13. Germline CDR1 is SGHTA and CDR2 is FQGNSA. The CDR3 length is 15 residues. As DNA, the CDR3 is TGTGCCAGCAGCCAGCCGAGCTACAGGGGGGCAGGCTACACCTTC. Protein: CASSQPSYRGAGYTF.

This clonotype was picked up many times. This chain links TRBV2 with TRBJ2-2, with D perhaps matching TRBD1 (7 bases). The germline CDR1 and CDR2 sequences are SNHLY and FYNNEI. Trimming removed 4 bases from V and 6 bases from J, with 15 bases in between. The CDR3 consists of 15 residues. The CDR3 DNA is TGTGCCAGCAGTGCTCCGGGACAGCGGGCCGGGGAGCTGTTTTTT. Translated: CASSAPGQRAGELFF. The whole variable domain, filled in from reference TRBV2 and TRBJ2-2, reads EPEVTQTPSHQVTQMGQEVILRCVPISNHLYFYWYRQILGQKVEFLVSFYNNEISEKSEIFDDQFSVERPDGSNFTLKIRSTKLEDSAMYFCASSAPGQRAGELFFGEGSRLTVL.

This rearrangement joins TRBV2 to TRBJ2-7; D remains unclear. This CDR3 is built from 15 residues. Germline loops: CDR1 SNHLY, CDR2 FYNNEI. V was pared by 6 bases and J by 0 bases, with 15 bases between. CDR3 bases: TGTGCCAGCAGGACTTCAACAGAGAGCTCCTACGAGCAGTACTTC. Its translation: CASRTSTESSYEQYF.

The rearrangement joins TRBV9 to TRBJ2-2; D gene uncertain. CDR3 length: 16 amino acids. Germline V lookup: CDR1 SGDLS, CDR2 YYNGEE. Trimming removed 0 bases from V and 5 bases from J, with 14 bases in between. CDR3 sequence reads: CASSVDMGIRTGELFF. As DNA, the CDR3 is TGTGCCAGCAGCGTAGATATGGGGATTAGGACCGGGGAGCTGTTTTTT.

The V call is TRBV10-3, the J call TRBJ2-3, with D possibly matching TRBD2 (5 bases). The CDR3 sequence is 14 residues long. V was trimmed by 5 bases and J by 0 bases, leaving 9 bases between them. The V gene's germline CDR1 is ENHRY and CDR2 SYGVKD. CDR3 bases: TGTGCCATCAGTTTTGGACTCAGCACAGATACGCAGTATTTT. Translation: CAISFGLSTDTQYF.

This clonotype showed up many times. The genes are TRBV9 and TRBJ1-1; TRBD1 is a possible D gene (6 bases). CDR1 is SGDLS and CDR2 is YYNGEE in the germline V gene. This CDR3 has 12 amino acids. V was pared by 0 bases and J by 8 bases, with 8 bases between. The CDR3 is CASSVAGGEAFF. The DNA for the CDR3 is TGTGCCAGCAGCGTAGCCGGGGGCGAAGCTTTCTTT.

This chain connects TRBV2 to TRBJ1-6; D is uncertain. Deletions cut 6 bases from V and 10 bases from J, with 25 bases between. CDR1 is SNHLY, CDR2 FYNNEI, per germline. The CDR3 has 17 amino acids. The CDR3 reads CASSHGPSEGPLSPLHF. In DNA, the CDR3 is TGTGCCAGCAGCCACGGACCCAGCGAGGGTCCCCTCTCACCCCTCCACTTT.

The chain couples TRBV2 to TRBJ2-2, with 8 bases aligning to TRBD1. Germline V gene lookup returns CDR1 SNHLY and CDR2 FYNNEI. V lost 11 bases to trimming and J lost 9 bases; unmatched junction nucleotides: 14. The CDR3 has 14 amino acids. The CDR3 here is CAGQVGTGLRELFF. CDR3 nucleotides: TGTGCCGGCCAGGTCGGGACAGGTTTGAGGGAGCTGTTTTTT.

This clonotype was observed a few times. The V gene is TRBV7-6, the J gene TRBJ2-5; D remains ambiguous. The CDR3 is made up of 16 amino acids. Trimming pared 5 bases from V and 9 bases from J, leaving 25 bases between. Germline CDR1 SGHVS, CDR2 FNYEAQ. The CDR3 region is CASSPRQDDKRWSQYF. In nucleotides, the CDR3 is TGTGCCAGCAGCCCTCGGCAGGATGACAAGAGATGGTCCCAGTACTTC.

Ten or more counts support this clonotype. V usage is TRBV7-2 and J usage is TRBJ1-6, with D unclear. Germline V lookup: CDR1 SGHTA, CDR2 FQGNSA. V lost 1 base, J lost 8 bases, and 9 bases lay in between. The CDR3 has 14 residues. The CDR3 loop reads CASSLVPYDSPLHF. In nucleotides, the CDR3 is TGTGCCAGCAGCTTAGTACCGTATGATTCACCCCTCCACTTT.

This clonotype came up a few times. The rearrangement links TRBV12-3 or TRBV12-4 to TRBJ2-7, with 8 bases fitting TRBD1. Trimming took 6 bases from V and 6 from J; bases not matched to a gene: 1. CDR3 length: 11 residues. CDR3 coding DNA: TGTGCCAGCAGGACAGGGGCCGAGCAGTACTTC. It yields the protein CASRTGAEQYF.

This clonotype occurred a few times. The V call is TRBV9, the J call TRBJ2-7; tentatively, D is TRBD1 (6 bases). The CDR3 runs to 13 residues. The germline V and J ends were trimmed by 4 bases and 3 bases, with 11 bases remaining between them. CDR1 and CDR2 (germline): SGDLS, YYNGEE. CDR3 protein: CASSFGQYYEQYF. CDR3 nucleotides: TGTGCCAGCAGCTTCGGACAGTACTACGAGCAGTACTTC. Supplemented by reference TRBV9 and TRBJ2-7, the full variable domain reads DSGVTQTPKHLITATGQRVTLRCSPRSGDLSVYWYQQSLDQGLQFLIQYYNGEERAKGNILERFSAQQFPDLHSELNLSSLELGDSALYFCASSFGQYYEQYFGPGTRLTVT.

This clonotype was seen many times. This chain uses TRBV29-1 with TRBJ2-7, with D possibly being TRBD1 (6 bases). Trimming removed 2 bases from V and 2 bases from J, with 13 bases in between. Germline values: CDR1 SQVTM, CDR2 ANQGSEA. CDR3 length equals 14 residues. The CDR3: CSVEIRGQPYEQYF. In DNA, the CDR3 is TGCAGCGTTGAAATCAGGGGTCAACCCTACGAGCAGTACTTC.

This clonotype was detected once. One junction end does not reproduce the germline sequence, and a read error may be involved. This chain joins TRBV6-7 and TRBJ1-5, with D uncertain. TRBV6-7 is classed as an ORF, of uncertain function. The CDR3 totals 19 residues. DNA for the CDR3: TGTGCCAGCAGCTACTCGATCCTTAGGACCGGGGATAGCAATCAGCCCCAGCATTTT. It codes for CASSYSILRTGDSNQPQHF.

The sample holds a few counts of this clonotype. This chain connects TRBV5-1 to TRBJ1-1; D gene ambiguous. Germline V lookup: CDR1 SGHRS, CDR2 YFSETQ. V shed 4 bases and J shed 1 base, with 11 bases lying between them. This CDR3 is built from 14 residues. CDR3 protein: CASSPRVANTEAFF. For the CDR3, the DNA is TGCGCCAGCAGCCCAAGGGTGGCGAACACTGAAGCTTTCTTT.

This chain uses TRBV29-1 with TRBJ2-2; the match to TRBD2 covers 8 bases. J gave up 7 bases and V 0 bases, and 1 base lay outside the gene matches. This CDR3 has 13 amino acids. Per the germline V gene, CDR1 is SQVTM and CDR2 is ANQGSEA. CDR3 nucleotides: TGCAGCGTTGAAGAGGGGACTAGCGGGGAGCTGTTTTTT. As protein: CSVEEGTSGELFF.

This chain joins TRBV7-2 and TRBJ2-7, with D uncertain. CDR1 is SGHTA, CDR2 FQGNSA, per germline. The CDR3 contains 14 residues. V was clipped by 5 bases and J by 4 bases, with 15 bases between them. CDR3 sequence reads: CASSHQVLQYEQYF. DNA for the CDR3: TGTGCCAGCAGCCACCAGGTCTTACAGTACGAGCAGTACTTC.